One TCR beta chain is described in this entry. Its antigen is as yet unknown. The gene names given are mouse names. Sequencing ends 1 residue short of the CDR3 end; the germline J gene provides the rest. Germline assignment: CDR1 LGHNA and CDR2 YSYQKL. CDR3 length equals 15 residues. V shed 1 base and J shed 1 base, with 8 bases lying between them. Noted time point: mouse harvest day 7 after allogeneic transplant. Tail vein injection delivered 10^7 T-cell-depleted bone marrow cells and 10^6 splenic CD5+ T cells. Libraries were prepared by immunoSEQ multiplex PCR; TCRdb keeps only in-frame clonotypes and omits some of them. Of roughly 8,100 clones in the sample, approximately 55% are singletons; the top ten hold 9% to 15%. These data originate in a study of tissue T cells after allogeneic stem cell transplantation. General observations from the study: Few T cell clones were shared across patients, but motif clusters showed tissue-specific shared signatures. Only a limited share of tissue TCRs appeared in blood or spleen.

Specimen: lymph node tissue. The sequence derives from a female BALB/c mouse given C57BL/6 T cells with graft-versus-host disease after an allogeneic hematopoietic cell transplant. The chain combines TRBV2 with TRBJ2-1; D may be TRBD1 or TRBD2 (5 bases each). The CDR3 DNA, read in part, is TGTGCCAGCAGCCAAGCCCGGGGGAACTATGCTGAGCAGTTC. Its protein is CASSQARGNYAEQF. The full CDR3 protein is CASSQARGNYAEQFF.